This is a list of T cell receptor beta chains from one sample in a study of OX40 agonist ivuxolimab in advanced cancers. Some clones are missing from TCRdb's copy, which holds only in-frame ones; the method was immunoSEQ multiplex PCR. Here the sample spans fewer than 25,000 clones, around nine tenths being singletons. The sample in question was CD4+ or CD8+ T cells sorted from blood, obtained in a trial of the OX40 agonist ivuxolimab. All receptors derive from an adult with an advanced solid tumor such as melanoma, head and neck, liver or kidney cancer. Both conserved end residues are trimmed from each CDR3.

v_gene	j_gene	CDR3aa
TRBV28	TRBJ2-7	ASSLSLAGGAYEQY
TRBV6-1	TRBJ2-5	ASREGALQETQY
TRBV19	TRBJ1-5	ASSTGTGVYQPQH
TRBV13	TRBJ2-7	ASSFSTGAPYEQY
TRBV27	TRBJ2-1	ASGRRGGVYNEQF
TRBV5-1	TRBJ2-7	ASSLGSRDRDYEQY
TRBV9	TRBJ2-1	ASSVASGDYNEQF
TRBV4-3	TRBJ1-2	ASSQVRGGYGYT
TRBV9	TRBJ2-3	ASSVDRDPTDTQY
TRBV19	TRBJ2-7	ASTFGSGTVYEQY
TRBV10-2	-	ATKDTGDPYEQY
TRBV5-5	TRBJ2-5	ASSGTSVETQY
TRBV28	TRBJ1-1	ASSLNWGQNTEAF
TRBV27	TRBJ1-4	ASSLRIRVNEKLF
TRBV6-5	TRBJ1-1	ASSYSNTEAF
TRBV5-1	TRBJ2-2	ASRWGSYRGTGELF
TRBV11-3	TRBJ2-3	ASSWRTPSLFFTDTQY
TRBV5-6	TRBJ1-5	ASSLGNQPQH
TRBV4-3	TRBJ1-2	ASSQDQGLNYGYT
TRBV9	TRBJ1-1	ASSVEGGAAEAF
TRBV6-5	-	ASSYAPLSSYEQY
TRBV9	TRBJ2-7	ASSGLAGNEQY
TRBV6-5	TRBJ1-1	ASSYSQAAEAF
TRBV9	TRBJ2-7	ASSVAGAGEQY
TRBV5-4	TRBJ2-2	ASSSNTGELF
TRBV4-3	TRBJ2-5	ASSRGTGVGETQY
TRBV4-2	TRBJ2-4	ASSQRGGDTGEAKNIQY
TRBV9	TRBJ1-3	ASSGSDYRTPGNTIY